These 25 T cell receptor beta chains came from one sample sequenced in a study of blood T cell repertoires in COVID-19. The table came from immunoSEQ multiplex PCR; TCRdb's copy has only in-frame clones and leaves some out. Of approximately 220,000 clones detected, approximately 88% appear once; the ten largest clones hold 2.6%. The sequencing input was PBMCs or T cells enriched from blood (not recorded which). The receptor source for this set is a woman aged 30 to 39 with acute COVID-19.

The J gene is TRBJ2-1, the V gene TRBV5-1; the match to TRBD1 covers 8 bases. CDR3 size: 18 residues. V lost 0 bases, J lost 5 bases, and 13 bases stayed unmatched. CDR1 is SGHRS and CDR2 is YFSETQ in the germline V gene. The CDR3 loop is CASSLEGSTGTGNNEQFF. The CDR3 region has the DNA TGCGCCAGCAGCTTGGAAGGTTCGACAGGGACAGGTAACAATGAGCAGTTCTTC.

This chain joins TRBV6-1 and TRBJ1-1; TRBD1 is a possible D gene (5 bases). The V and J ends lost 6 bases and 7 bases respectively, with 6 bases between them. The CDR3 runs to 10 residues. CDR1 is MNHNS, CDR2 SASEGT, per germline. CDR3 nucleotide sequence: TGTGCCAGCAGGGGGCTTGAAGCTTTCTTT. This gives the protein CASRGLEAFF.

The rearrangement links TRBV11-2 to TRBJ1-1, with a tentative D call TRBD1 (6 bases). CDR1 and CDR2 (germline): SGHAT, FQNNGV. V lost 2 bases, J lost 1 base, and 14 bases lay in between. The CDR3 extends over 16 amino acids. The chain's CDR3 is CASSLSAWTANTEAFF. CDR3 coding DNA: TGTGCCAGCAGCTTATCAGCCTGGACAGCGAACACTGAAGCTTTCTTT.

This chain links TRBV2 with TRBJ1-2, with TRBD1 identical over 9 bases. V gave up 5 bases and J gave up 7 bases; unmatched junction bases: 8. This CDR3 has 14 residues. Germline lookup yields CDR1 SNHLY and CDR2 FYNNEI. The CDR3 DNA reads as TGTGCCAGCAGTCTTGACAGGGGGGATGGTGGCTACACCTTC. Amino acids: CASSLDRGDGGYTF.

The rearrangement links TRBV11-1 to TRBJ2-3; 8 positions match TRBD2. V dropped 3 bases and J dropped 0; count of bases not matched to a gene: 2. The CDR3 consists of 15 residues. The germline V gene has CDR1 SGHAT and CDR2 FQDESV (reference sequence). CDR3 coding DNA: TGTGCCAGCAGCTTTCAGCGGGGGAGCACAGATACGCAGTATTTT. The encoded protein is CASSFQRGSTDTQYF.

The chain has TRBV13 and TRBJ1-2, with a weak D call TRBD1 (5 bases). The V end lost 5 bases, the J end lost 3 bases, and 16 bases lay between the germline ends. The CDR3 has 15 amino acids. The germline V gene encodes CDR1 PRHDT and CDR2 FYEKMQ (reference sequence). The CDR3 nucleotides are TGTGCCAGCAGCCCCGGCTGGGGGGAGGACTATGGCTACACCTTC. It is translated as CASSPGWGEDYGYTF.

The chain is built from TRBV7-9 and TRBJ1-6, with D possibly matching TRBD1 (6 bases). V lost 5 bases, J lost 0 bases, and 17 bases lay in between. Germline V lookup: CDR1 SEHNR, CDR2 FQNEAQ (reference sequence). The CDR3 covers 18 residues. CDR3 loop: CASSETRDIFSYNSPLHF. The CDR3 DNA reads TGTGCCAGCAGCGAAACCCGGGACATCTTCTCCTATAATTCACCCCTCCACTTT.

The chain carries TRBV6-2 or TRBV6-3 and TRBJ2-2; 13 bases fit TRBD2. Germline CDR1 is MNHEY and CDR2 is SVGEGT. There are 16 residues in the CDR3. The J segment lost 6 bases and the V segment lost 5 bases, leaving 6 bases of the junction unmatched. In DNA form, the CDR3 reads TGTGCCAGCAGTGACACTAGCGGGGGGGCCCCCGGGGAGCTGTTTTTT. Its translation is CASSDTSGGAPGELFF.

The V call is TRBV5-1, the J call TRBJ2-5, with 9 bases that match TRBD2. The germline V gene has CDR1 SGHRS and CDR2 YFSETQ. V lost 5 bases and J lost 9; bases outside the gene matches: 17. The CDR3 consists of 16 residues. The CDR3 loop is CASRPISGGQGGAQYF. The CDR3, as DNA: TGCGCCAGCAGACCAATTAGCGGGGGCCAGGGTGGGGCCCAGTACTTC.

The chain couples TRBV27 to TRBJ1-4, with 9 bases matching TRBD1. Germline V gene lookup returns CDR1 MNHEY and CDR2 SMNVEV (reference sequence). This CDR3 is built from 14 residues. V was pared by 4 bases and J by 8 bases, with 5 bases of the junction left unmatched. CDR3 sequence (DNA): TGTGCCAGCAGTTGGACAGGGGAGGAGGAAAAACTGTTTTTT. It codes for CASSWTGEEEKLFF.

The rearrangement joins TRBV27 to TRBJ2-3, with D tentatively TRBD1 (6 bases). The CDR3 length is 16 residues. Per germline, CDR1 MNHEY and CDR2 SMNVEV (reference sequence). V was pared by 3 bases and J by 4 bases, with 17 bases between. The CDR3 nucleotides are TGTGCCAGCAGTTTCCTCTTATCCGCAGGGGCAGATACGCAGTATTTT. Its protein is CASSFLLSAGADTQYF.

This chain uses TRBV27 with TRBJ1-6, with D unclear. From germline, CDR1 is MNHEY and CDR2 SMNVEV (reference sequence). Trimming cost V 4 bases and J 6 bases, with 31 bases left between them. This CDR3 region has 21 residues. This CDR3 reads CASSSTSPRSAWRRGNSPLHF. DNA of the CDR3: TGTGCCAGCAGTTCCACCAGCCCCCGGTCCGCCTGGCGTAGAGGTAATTCACCCCTCCACTTT.

This chain uses TRBV6-1 with TRBJ2-7; D not resolved. CDR1 MNHNS and CDR2 SASEGT come from the germline V gene. The CDR3 totals 11 residues. V was cut by 2 bases and J by 4 bases, with 3 bases left in between. The chain's CDR3 is CASSELYEQYF. CDR3 nucleotides: TGTGCCAGCAGTGAACTGTACGAGCAGTACTTC.

The rearrangement uses TRBV2 and TRBJ1-2; 7 nucleotides line up with TRBD1. CDR3 size: 14 residues. Per germline, CDR1 SNHLY and CDR2 FYNNEI. Trimming cost V 5 bases and J 8 bases; bases outside gene matches: 11. The CDR3 bases are TGTGCCAGCAGTCCTAGATCGACAGGGTACGGCTACACCTTC. Translation gives CASSPRSTGYGYTF. The variable domain in full, completed from reference TRBV2 and TRBJ1-2, reads EPEVTQTPSHQVTQMGQEVILRCVPISNHLYFYWYRQILGQKVEFLVSFYNNEISEKSEIFDDQFSVERPDGSNFTLKIRSTKLEDSAMYFCASSPRSTGYGYTFGSGTRLTVV.

The V gene is TRBV29-1, the J gene TRBJ2-4; 9 bases align to TRBD2. Germline V gene lookup returns CDR1 SQVTM and CDR2 ANQGSEA. The CDR3 is 15 residues long. V lost 3 bases to trimming and J lost 8 bases; unmatched junction nucleotides: 11. CDR3: CSVELAGISSDIQYF. The CDR3 nucleotides read TGCAGCGTTGAGCTAGCGGGGATATCCTCTGACATTCAGTACTTC.

This clone was seen once. The V gene is TRBV7-8, the J gene TRBJ1-2; 8 bases map to TRBD1. The junction had 7 bases not matched to a gene; V was cut back by 0 bases and J by 4 bases. The germline V gene has CDR1 SGHVS and CDR2 FQNEAQ. The CDR3 extends over 16 amino acids. The CDR3 loop reads CASSLARTGPRYGYTF. The CDR3 coding sequence is TGTGCCAGCAGCTTAGCCCGGACAGGGCCGCGCTATGGCTACACCTTC.

This chain links TRBV5-6 with TRBJ2-7; D not certain. Germline lookup yields CDR1 SGHDT and CDR2 YYEEEE. V dropped 0 bases and J dropped 3 bases, with 7 bases sitting between them. This CDR3 spans 13 amino acids. The CDR3 DNA is TGTGCCAGCAGCTTGGGCCAGATCTACGAGCAGTACTTC. Encoded protein: CASSLGQIYEQYF.

The chain carries TRBV6-1 and TRBJ2-1, with 8 bases fitting TRBD2. The CDR3 totals 16 residues. The V gene end was trimmed by 1 base and the J gene end by 4 bases; junction bases not matched to a gene: 6. Germline V gene data show CDR1 as MNHNS and CDR2 as SASEGT. The CDR3 spells CASSEVTAGAYNEQFF. CDR3 coding DNA: TGTGCCAGCAGTGAAGTGACAGCGGGGGCTTACAATGAGCAGTTCTTC.

V is TRBV18 and J is TRBJ2-5, with 8 bases matching TRBD2. V shed 3 bases and J 1 base; nucleotides not matched to a gene: 4. The CDR3 is 15 residues long. Looked up from germline, CDR1 is KGHSH and CDR2 is LQKENI. CDR3 nucleotides: TGTGCCAGCTCACCTTCGGGGGGGCGCCAAGAGACCCAGTACTTC. Its translation is CASSPSGGRQETQYF.

The chain is built from TRBV6-4 and TRBJ1-1, with D unclear. The CDR3 covers 13 residues. Germline V gene lookup returns CDR1 MRHNA and CDR2 SNTAGT. Trimming took off 4 bases at V and 1 base at J, with 7 bases between the two ends. The CDR3 sequence is CASSAQQNTEAFF. Here the CDR3 DNA reads TGTGCCAGCAGTGCACAACAGAACACTGAAGCTTTCTTT.

This clone has a single count. The V and J genes are TRBV7-2 and TRBJ2-7; weak D call: TRBD2 (6 bases). The CDR3 extends over 15 amino acids. Per germline, CDR1 SGHTA and CDR2 FQGNSA. The V gene lost 1 base and the J gene lost 0 bases, with 10 bases spanning the gap. CDR3 in amino acids: CASSLGGRSSYEQYF. Written as DNA, the CDR3 is TGTGCCAGCAGCTTAGGAGGGAGGAGCTCCTACGAGCAGTACTTC.

Here the CDR3 DNA reads TGTGCCAGCGGCAACAGGGCGAACACTGAAGCTTTCTTT. Its protein is CASGNRANTEAFF. This chain joins TRBV27 and TRBJ1-1; maybe TRBD1 (6 bases). The length of the CDR3 is 13 residues. Germline CDR1 is MNHEY and CDR2 is SMNVEV (reference sequence). With 8 bases removed from V and 1 base from J, the gap between germline ends came to 11 bases.

The chain recombines TRBV6-5 with TRBJ1-2; a weak D match, TRBD1 (5 bases). V lost 2 bases to trimming and J lost 6 bases, with 13 bases between them. The CDR3 is 14 residues long. Per the germline V gene, CDR1 is MNHEY and CDR2 is SVGAGI. The CDR3 DNA is TGTGCCAGCAGTTACGGGACCCCGGGAGATGGCTACACCTTC. As protein: CASSYGTPGDGYTF.

The J gene is TRBJ1-1, the V gene TRBV19; 11 bases match TRBD1. After removal of 3 bases from V and 1 base from J, the junction contained 1 base not matched to a gene. The CDR3 covers 15 residues. Germline V CDR1 and CDR2: LNHDA, SQIVND (reference sequence). The CDR3 DNA follows: TGTGCCAGTAGTATGGACAGGGGGCCGAACACTGAAGCTTTCTTT. It encodes CASSMDRGPNTEAFF.

This clone was counted a single time. The V call is TRBV7-6, the J call TRBJ2-5; TRBD2 aligns across 15 bases. V shed 5 bases, J shed 11 bases, and the junction held 6 bases outside the gene matches. The CDR3 contains 14 residues. CDR1 is SGHVS and CDR2 is FNYEAQ in the germline V gene. DNA for the CDR3: TGTGCCAGCAGCCCAGGACTAGCGGGGGGGCCACAGTACTTC. Protein product: CASSPGLAGGPQYF.